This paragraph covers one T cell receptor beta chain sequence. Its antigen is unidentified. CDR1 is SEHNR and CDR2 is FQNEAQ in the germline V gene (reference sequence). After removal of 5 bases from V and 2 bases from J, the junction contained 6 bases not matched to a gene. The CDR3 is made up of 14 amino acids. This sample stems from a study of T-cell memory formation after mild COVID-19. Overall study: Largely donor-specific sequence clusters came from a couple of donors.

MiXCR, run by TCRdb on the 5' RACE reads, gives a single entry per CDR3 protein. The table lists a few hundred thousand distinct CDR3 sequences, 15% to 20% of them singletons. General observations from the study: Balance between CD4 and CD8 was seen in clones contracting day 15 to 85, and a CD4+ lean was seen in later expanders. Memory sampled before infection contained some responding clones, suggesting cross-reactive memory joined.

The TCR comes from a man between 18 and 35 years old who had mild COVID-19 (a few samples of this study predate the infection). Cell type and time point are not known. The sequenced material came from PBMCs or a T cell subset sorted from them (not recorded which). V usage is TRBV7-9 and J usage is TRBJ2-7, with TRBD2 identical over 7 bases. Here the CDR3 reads CASSERDGTYEQYF. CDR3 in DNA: TGTGCCAGCAGCGAGCGGGACGGAACCTACGAGCAGTACTTC.